The clone carrying this T cell receptor (beta chain) has a handful of counts. These data are taken from a study of patients and donors after allogeneic stem cell transplantation. This CDR3 contains 16 residues. A single record per CDR3 protein comes from TCRdb applying MiXCR to the RT-PCR reads. The sample shows about 960,000 distinct CDR3 sequences, more than 15% of them seen only once. This chain links TRBV21-1 with TRBJ2-3; TRBD1 was called by the table and not checked on the DNA. TRBV21-1 is a listed pseudogene. This TCR derives from a human donor who was either an allogeneic HSCT recipient or a stem cell or donor lymphocyte infusion donor (not recorded which). It is not recorded whose cells these are; they may come from a transplant donor. Sequenced material: blood, either unsorted or a sorted T cell fraction (not recorded which). The CDR3 DNA reads TGTGCCAGCAGCAAGGTCGGCAGGGGACTCACAGATACGCAGTATTTT. Translation gives CASSKVGRGLTDTQYF.